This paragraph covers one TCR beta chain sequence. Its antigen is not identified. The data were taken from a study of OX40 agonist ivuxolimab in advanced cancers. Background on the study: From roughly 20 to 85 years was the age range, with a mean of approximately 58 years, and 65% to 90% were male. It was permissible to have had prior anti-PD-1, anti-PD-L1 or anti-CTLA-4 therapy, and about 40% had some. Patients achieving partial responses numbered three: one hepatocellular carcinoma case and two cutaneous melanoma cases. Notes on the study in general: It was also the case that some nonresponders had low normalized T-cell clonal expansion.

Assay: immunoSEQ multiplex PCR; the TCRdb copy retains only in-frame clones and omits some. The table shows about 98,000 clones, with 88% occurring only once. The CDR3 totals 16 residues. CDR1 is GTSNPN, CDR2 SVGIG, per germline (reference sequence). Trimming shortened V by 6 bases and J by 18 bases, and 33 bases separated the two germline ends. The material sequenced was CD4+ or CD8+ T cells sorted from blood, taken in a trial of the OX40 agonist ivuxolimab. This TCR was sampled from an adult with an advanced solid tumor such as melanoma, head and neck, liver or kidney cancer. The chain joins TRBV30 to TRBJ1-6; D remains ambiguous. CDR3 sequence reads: CACQSPWSGIPPTPHF. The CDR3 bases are TGTGCCTGCCAATCCCCTTGGTCAGGTATTCCCCCCACCCCCCACTTT.